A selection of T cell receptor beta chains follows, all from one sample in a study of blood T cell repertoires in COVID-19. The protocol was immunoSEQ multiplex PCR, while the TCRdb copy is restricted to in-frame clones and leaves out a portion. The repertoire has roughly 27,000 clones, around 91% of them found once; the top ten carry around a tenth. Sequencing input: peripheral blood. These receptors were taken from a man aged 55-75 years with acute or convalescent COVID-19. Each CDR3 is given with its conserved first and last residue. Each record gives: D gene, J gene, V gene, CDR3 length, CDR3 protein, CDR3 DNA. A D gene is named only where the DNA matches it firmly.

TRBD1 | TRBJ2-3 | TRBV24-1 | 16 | CATSDLEDRDTDTQYF | TGTGCCACCAGTGATTTGGAGGACAGGGATACAGATACGCAGTATTTT
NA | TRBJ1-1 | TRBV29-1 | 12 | CSVRSSNTEAFF | TGCAGCGTCCGTTCTTCTAACACTGAAGCTTTCTTT
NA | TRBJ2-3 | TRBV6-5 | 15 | CASSYLGDTQGCGYF | TGTGCCAGCAGTTACCTCGGGGACACACAAGGCTGCGGGTATTTT
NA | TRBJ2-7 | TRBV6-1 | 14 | CASSEGYYPYEQYF | TGTGCCAGCAGTGAAGGATACTACCCCTACGAGCAGTACTTC
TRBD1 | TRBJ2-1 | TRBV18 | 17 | CASSRRGQGASYNEQFF | TGTGCCAGCTCACGGAGGGGACAGGGGGCCTCCTACAATGAGCAGTTCTTC
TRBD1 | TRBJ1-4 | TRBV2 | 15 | CASSGAPGGSEKLFF | TGTGCCAGCAGCGGGGCCCCAGGGGGTAGTGAAAAACTGTTTTTT
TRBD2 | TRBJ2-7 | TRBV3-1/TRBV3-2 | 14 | CASSPRGGAYEQYF | TGTGCCAGCAGCCCCCGGGGGGGGGCCTACGAGCAGTACTTC
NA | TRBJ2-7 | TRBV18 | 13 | CASSSRDTYEQYF | TGTGCCAGCTCCTCCAGGGATACCTACGAGCAGTACTTC
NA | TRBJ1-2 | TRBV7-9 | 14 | CASSYRTDPYGYTF | TGTGCCAGCAGCTACAGGACGGACCCCTATGGCTACACCTTC
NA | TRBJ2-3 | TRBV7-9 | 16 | CASSSRPLGGTDTQYF | TGTGCCAGCAGCTCCCGACCGCTCGGAGGAACAGATACGCAGTATTTT
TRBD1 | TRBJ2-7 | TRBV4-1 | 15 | CASSQGGQGYYEQYF | TGCGCCAGCAGCCAAGGAGGACAGGGCTACTACGAGCAGTACTTC
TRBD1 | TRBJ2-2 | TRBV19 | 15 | CASSNRDRVSGELFF | TGTGCCAGTAGTAACCGGGACAGGGTTTCCGGGGAGCTGTTTTTT
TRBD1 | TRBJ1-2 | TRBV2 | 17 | CASSELGQGASFYGYTF | TGTGCCAGCAGTGAGTTGGGGCAGGGGGCTTCGTTCTATGGCTACACCTTC